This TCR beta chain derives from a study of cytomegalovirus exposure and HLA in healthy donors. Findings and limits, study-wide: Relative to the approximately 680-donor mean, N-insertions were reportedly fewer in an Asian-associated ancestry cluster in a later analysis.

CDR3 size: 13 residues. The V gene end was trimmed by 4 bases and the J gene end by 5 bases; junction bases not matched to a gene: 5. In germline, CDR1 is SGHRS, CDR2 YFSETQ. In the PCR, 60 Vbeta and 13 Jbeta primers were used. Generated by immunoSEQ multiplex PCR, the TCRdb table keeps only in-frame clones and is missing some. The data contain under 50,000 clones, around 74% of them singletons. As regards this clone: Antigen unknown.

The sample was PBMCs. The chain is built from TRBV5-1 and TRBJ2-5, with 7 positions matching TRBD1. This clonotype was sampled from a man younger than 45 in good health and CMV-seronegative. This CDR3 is CASSKQGLETQYF. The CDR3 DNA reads TGCGCCAGCAGCAAACAGGGGCTGGAGACCCAGTACTTC.